The 25 T cell receptor beta chains below were found in one sample sequenced in a study of post-analysis software for immune sequencing data. Their cognate antigens are unknown. Tagging with unique molecular identifiers was a feature of the TCR beta cDNA libraries. Each CDR3 protein gets one entry after TCRdb re-called the PCR reads with MiXCR. The table has roughly 180,000 distinct CDR3 sequences, about 30% seen once. The study's findings and limits: Patients carried roughly five TRBV segments more frequently than controls did, and TRBV5-6, TRBV5-1 and TRBV20-1 were among them.

Material: blood. Source of these receptors: a girl under 18 with multiple sclerosis.

This chain joins TRBV30 and TRBJ2-2; D not resolved. Germline CDR1 GTSNPN, CDR2 SVGIG (reference sequence). The ends were cut back, 0 bases at V and 4 bases at J, with 9 bases in the middle. The CDR3 is 14 amino acids. CDR3 region: CAWSVGSSTGELFF. CDR3 nucleotides: TGTGCCTGGAGTGTAGGTTCTTCCACCGGGGAGCTGTTTTTT.

The chain carries TRBV11-3 and TRBJ2-1; 13 nucleotides align to TRBD2. Germline V CDR1 and CDR2: SGHNT, YENEEA. This CDR3 spans 15 amino acids. V was clipped by 3 bases and J by 8 bases; unmatched bases: 4. The CDR3: CASSFGTSGKDEQFF. The CDR3 region has the DNA TGTGCCAGCAGCTTTGGGACTAGCGGGAAGGATGAGCAGTTCTTC. Complete variable domain (other parts from reference TRBV11-3 and TRBJ2-1): EAGVVQSPRYKIIEKKQPVAFWCNPISGHNTLYWYLQNLGQGPELLIRYENEEAVDDSQLPKDRFSAERLKGVDSTLKIQPAELGDSAVYLCASSFGTSGKDEQFFGPGTRLTVL.

As concerns this clonotype: A much larger clone is a single base away; this may be a read error. V and J are TRBV9 and TRBJ1-5, with D possibly being TRBD1 (6 bases). The CDR3 is made up of 15 amino acids. Germline V gene sequence: CDR1 SGDLS, CDR2 YYNGEE. The chain's CDR3 is CASSVGGALNQPRHF. CDR3 DNA: TGTGCCAGCAGCGTAGGGGGGGCCCTCAATCAGCCCCGGCATTTT.

There are a few counts of this clonotype. J is TRBJ2-7 and V is TRBV15; TRBD2 might be the D (5 bases). V lost 3 bases and J lost 3, with 6 bases in between. The germline CDR1 and CDR2 sequences are LNHNV and YYDKDF (reference sequence). This CDR3 is 12 amino acids long. The CDR3 region is CATSSRGYEQYF. CDR3 nucleotides: TGTGCCACCAGCAGCCGGGGCTACGAGCAGTACTTC.

The chain recombines TRBV15 with TRBJ2-1, with D unclear. The CDR3 covers 18 residues. Trimming took 0 bases from V and 3 from J, leaving 18 bases between them. The germline CDR1 and CDR2 sequences are LNHNV and YYDKDF (reference sequence). The CDR3 sequence is CATSRDTPAGRLYNEQFF. The CDR3 DNA reads TGTGCCACCAGCAGAGATACCCCGGCAGGCCGACTCTACAATGAGCAGTTCTTC.

This clonotype was detected a few times. The chain recombines TRBV2 with TRBJ2-3; D possibly corresponds to TRBD2 (6 bases). V lost 6 bases to trimming and J lost 6 bases, with 16 bases between them. Germline V gene data show CDR1 as SNHLY and CDR2 as FYNNEI. This CDR3 is 14 amino acids long. The chain's CDR3 is CASRGGMSGDTQYF. CDR3 DNA sequence: TGTGCCAGCAGAGGCGGGATGAGTGGGGATACGCAGTATTTT.

About this clonotype itself: Sequence at one end of the junction differs from germline and may be a read error. This rearrangement joins TRBV28 to TRBJ1-2, with TRBD1 matching over 9 bases. CDR3 length: 16 residues. In germline, CDR1 is MDHEN, CDR2 SYDVKM. The CDR3 nucleotides read TGTGCCTGCAGTCTCTACCGGGACAGGGAATCCTATGGCTACACCTTC. It translates to CACSLYRDRESYGYTF.

Ten or more counts support this clonotype. The rearrangement joins TRBV7-9 to TRBJ2-6; no clear D. CDR3 length: 15 residues. Deletions cut 5 bases from V and 0 bases from J, with 8 bases between. Germline V CDR1 and CDR2: SEHNR, FQNEAQ (reference sequence). CDR3 residues: CASSGRLSGANVLTF. The CDR3 bases are TGTGCCAGCAGCGGGCGGCTCTCTGGGGCCAACGTCCTGACTTTC.

The rearrangement links TRBV18 to TRBJ2-3, with no clear D. With 3 bases removed from V and 2 bases from J, the gap between germline ends came to 12 bases. Germline values: CDR1 KGHSH, CDR2 LQKENI. This CDR3 has 15 amino acids. Here the CDR3 reads CASSPTVYTTDTQYF. In nucleotides, the CDR3 is TGTGCCAGCTCACCCACAGTTTACACCACAGATACGCAGTATTTT.

The gene calls are TRBV6-1 and TRBJ2-7; possibly TRBD2 for D (5 bases). From germline, CDR1 is MNHNS and CDR2 SASEGT. The CDR3 runs to 12 residues. V shed 0 bases and J shed 5 bases, with 5 bases lying between them. CDR3 nucleotides: TGTGCCAGCAGTGAAGCCGGGAACGAGCAGTACTTC. It is translated as CASSEAGNEQYF.

The CDR3 sequence: CASSSRAWQGARDTQYF. DNA for the CDR3: TGTGCCAGCAGTTCGAGGGCTTGGCAGGGGGCCAGAGATACGCAGTATTTT. The chain combines TRBV6-6 with TRBJ2-3; 8 positions match TRBD1. The CDR3 is made up of 17 amino acids. V lost 4 bases to trimming and J lost 5 bases; unmatched junction nucleotides: 14. From germline, CDR1 is MNHNY and CDR2 SVGAGI (reference sequence).

The chain carries TRBV24-1 and TRBJ2-7, with 9 bases that match TRBD2. Germline CDR1 KGHDR, CDR2 SFDVKD. The CDR3 runs to 15 residues. Trimming took 3 bases from V and 0 from J; bases not matched to a gene: 2. CDR3 region: CATSDGTSLSYEQYF. DNA of the CDR3: TGTGCCACCAGTGATGGGACTAGCCTCTCCTACGAGCAGTACTTC.

The V gene is TRBV30, the J gene TRBJ2-1; 12 positions agree with TRBD2. The J call may be in error: the DNA end matches TRBJ2-7 better. The CDR3 is 17 amino acids. CDR1 is GTSNPN, CDR2 SVGIG, per germline (reference sequence). The CDR3 reads CAWSGLAGAGSYNEQYF. The CDR3 nucleotides are TGTGCCTGGAGTGGACTAGCGGGAGCTGGTTCCTACAATGAGCAGTACTTC.

This clonotype occurred a few times. The J gene is TRBJ2-4, the V gene TRBV30; D gene uncertain. The CDR3 sequence is 13 residues long. V lost 2 bases to trimming and J lost 8 bases, with 13 bases between them. The germline CDR1 and CDR2 sequences are GTSNPN and SVGIG (reference sequence). CDR3 coding DNA: TGTGCCTGGAGTAGGGCGACCGGTGACATTCAGTACTTC. It specifies CAWSRATGDIQYF.

This clonotype was seen many times. The rearrangement links TRBV20-1 to TRBJ2-3, with D perhaps TRBD1 or TRBD2 (5 bases each). Germline CDR1 DFQATT, CDR2 SNEGSKA (reference sequence). The germline V and J ends were trimmed by 3 bases and 4 bases, with 14 bases remaining between them. The length of the CDR3 is 14 residues. The CDR3 DNA reads as TGCAGTGCTAGGGAAGGGACGCCGCCAGATACGCAGTATTTT. This gives the protein CSAREGTPPDTQYF.

The rearrangement links TRBV10-3 to TRBJ2-3; no clear D. Germline V gives CDR1 ENHRY, CDR2 SYGVKD. With 4 bases removed from V and 0 bases from J, the gap between germline ends came to 8 bases. The CDR3 is 14 amino acids. This CDR3 reads CAISAVRSTDTQYF. In DNA, the CDR3 is TGTGCCATCAGTGCTGTCCGTAGCACAGATACGCAGTATTTT.

The chain employs TRBV5-1 and TRBJ1-1; D possibly corresponds to TRBD1 (5 bases). The CDR3 covers 14 residues. Per germline, CDR1 SGHRS and CDR2 YFSETQ. V lost 2 bases and J 0 bases, leaving 8 bases between the germline ends. The DNA for the CDR3 is TGCGCCAGCAGCTTCGGGACGATGAACACTGAAGCTTTCTTT. This sequence encodes CASSFGTMNTEAFF.

J is TRBJ2-5 and V is TRBV2, with TRBD1 matching over 7 bases. From germline, CDR1 is SNHLY and CDR2 FYNNEI. With V trimmed by 5 bases and J by 11 bases, 14 bases remained unmatched. The CDR3 length is 14 residues. CDR3 in DNA: TGTGCCAGCAGTCGACAGGGTGGCACCAGTGAGCAGTACTTC. Residues: CASSRQGGTSEQYF.

J is TRBJ1-1 and V is TRBV2; D is possibly TRBD1 (5 bases). Trimming stripped 2 bases from V and 6 bases from J, with 7 bases between. Germline CDR1 and CDR2: SNHLY and FYNNEI. CDR3 length: 12 residues. For the CDR3, the DNA is TGTGCCAGCAGTGAATGGGGGTCTGAAGCTTTCTTT. Its protein product is CASSEWGSEAFF.

With respect to this clonotype: One junction end disagrees with the germline gene, perhaps due to a read error. The chain links TRBV19 to TRBJ2-1; 12 bases line up with TRBD2. There are 17 residues in the CDR3. From germline, CDR1 is LNHDA and CDR2 SQIVND (reference sequence). Written as DNA, the CDR3 is TGTGCCAGTAATATAGATGGGGCTAGCGGGAGGGGAAATGAGCAGTTCTTC. It codes for CASNIDGASGRGNEQFF.

The chain recombines TRBV6-2 or TRBV6-3 with TRBJ1-1; tentatively, D is TRBD1 (5 bases). From germline, CDR1 is MNHEY and CDR2 SVGEGT. The CDR3 consists of 13 residues. V was clipped by 1 base and J by 4 bases, with 7 bases between them. The CDR3 DNA sequence: TGTGCCAGCAGTTACTATGGGGGCACTGAAGCTTTCTTT. Protein product: CASSYYGGTEAFF.

This clonotype showed up many times. The gene calls are TRBV9 and TRBJ2-3, with D tentatively TRBD1 or TRBD2 (5 bases each). Germline values: CDR1 SGDLS, CDR2 YYNGEE. The CDR3 sequence is 15 residues long. V lost 8 bases and J 1 base, leaving 17 bases between the germline ends. CDR3 nucleotide sequence: TGTGCCAGTGGGGGAAAAGGCTACGGCACAGATACGCAGTATTTT. This gives the protein CASGGKGYGTDTQYF.

The V gene is TRBV27, the J gene TRBJ1-1, with TRBD1 identical over 11 bases. Germline V gene data show CDR1 as MNHEY and CDR2 as SMNVEV (reference sequence). The V gene end was trimmed by 7 bases and the J gene end by 5 bases; junction bases not matched to a gene: 6. This CDR3 is 14 amino acids long. This CDR3 is CASTSGQGATEAFF. CDR3 in DNA: TGTGCCAGCACCTCCGGACAGGGGGCGACTGAAGCTTTCTTT.

This clonotype came up a few times. The chain recombines TRBV14 with TRBJ2-7; D possibly corresponds to TRBD2 (6 bases). Germline CDR1 and CDR2: SGHDN and FVKESK. V gave up 0 bases and J gave up 3 bases, with 9 bases separating them. CDR3 length: 14 amino acids. The CDR3 protein is CASSQERGFYEQYF. CDR3 nucleotide sequence: TGTGCCAGCAGCCAAGAGCGGGGCTTCTACGAGCAGTACTTC.

This clonotype has a count of ten or more. This chain joins TRBV7-3 and TRBJ2-3; no reliable D call. CDR3 length: 13 residues. In germline, CDR1 is SGHTA, CDR2 FQGTGA. V lost 1 base and J 4 bases, leaving 6 bases between the germline ends. DNA for the CDR3: TGTGCCAGCAGCTTAAGGGAAGCAGATACGCAGTATTTT. Translated: CASSLREADTQYF.